The 13 T cell receptor beta chains given below trace back to one sample, sequenced in a study of blood T cell repertoires in COVID-19. Profiling relied on immunoSEQ multiplex PCR, and the TCRdb table lists in-frame clones only, not all of them. The sample includes some 64,000 clones, approximately 91% of them seen just once. Sequencing input: peripheral blood. These receptors were collected from a man between 65 and 85 years old with acute or convalescent COVID-19.

This clone was detected only once. The chain uses TRBV4-1 and TRBJ2-7; 9 nucleotides match TRBD1. Trimming took 0 bases from V and 3 from J; bases not matched to a gene: 6. This CDR3 comprises 16 residues. Germline V lookup: CDR1 MGHRA, CDR2 YSYEKL. CDR3 DNA sequence: TGCGCCAGCAGCCAAGAAGGAACAGGGGGCTTCTACGAGCAGTACTTC. It specifies CASSQEGTGGFYEQYF.

J is TRBJ2-3 and V is TRBV3-1 (or the pseudogene TRBV3-2), with 7 bases lining up with TRBD2. V lost 5 bases and J lost 0; bases outside the gene matches: 8. Germline loops: CDR1 LGHDT, CDR2 YNNKEL (reference sequence). This CDR3 spans 16 amino acids. CDR3: CASSAGRDSSTDTQYF. The CDR3 region has the DNA TGTGCCAGCAGCGCAGGGAGGGACTCCAGCACAGATACGCAGTATTTT.

This chain uses TRBV9 with TRBJ2-3, with 7 bases identical to TRBD1. The CDR3 spans 16 residues. J gave up 2 bases and V 4 bases, and 10 bases lay outside the gene matches. The germline V gene has CDR1 SGDLS and CDR2 YYNGEE. The CDR3 here is CASSPRPGGPTDTQYF. CDR3 DNA sequence: TGTGCCAGCAGCCCCCGCCCAGGGGGACCCACAGATACGCAGTATTTT.

The V and J genes are TRBV18 and TRBJ2-1, with 7 positions matching TRBD2. In germline, CDR1 is KGHSH, CDR2 LQKENI. CDR3 length: 15 residues. Unmatched junction bases numbered 5, after V lost 3 bases and J lost 3 bases. This CDR3 reads CASSPSGGYYNEQFF. DNA of the CDR3: TGTGCCAGCTCACCTTCGGGGGGTTACTACAATGAGCAGTTCTTC.

The rearrangement joins TRBV6-5 to TRBJ2-1; 8 nucleotides agree with TRBD1. J was trimmed by 5 bases and V by 5 bases; bases with no gene match: 8. The length of the CDR3 is 15 residues. Germline V gene sequence: CDR1 MNHEY, CDR2 SVGAGI. Here the CDR3 DNA reads TGTGCCAGCAGTAATCAGGGGGCGGGTAACAATGAGCAGTTCTTC. Protein sequence: CASSNQGAGNNEQFF.

CDR3 sequence: CASSQGQLPTDTQYF. The CDR3 DNA follows: TGCGCCAGCAGCCAAGGACAGCTACCCACAGATACGCAGTATTTT. V and J are TRBV4-3 and TRBJ2-3; a possible D gene is TRBD1 (5 bases). Germline CDR1 reads LGHNA; CDR2 reads YSLEER. This CDR3 contains 15 residues. V was cut by 1 base and J by 2 bases, with 10 bases left in between.

This clone was detected a few times. V and J are TRBV28 and TRBJ2-5; maybe TRBD2 (6 bases). CDR3 length: 13 residues. Per the germline V gene, CDR1 is MDHEN and CDR2 is SYDVKM. V dropped 7 bases and J dropped 5 bases, with 14 bases sitting between them. CDR3 loop: CASNTGLVETQYF. The CDR3 nucleotides read TGTGCCAGCAACACGGGACTGGTGGAGACCCAGTACTTC.

The chain is built from TRBV21-1 and TRBJ2-7; TRBD2, the D gene given by the table, was not confirmed from the DNA. TRBV21-1 is described as a pseudogene. This CDR3 has 15 amino acids. The CDR3 DNA follows: TGTGCCAGCAGCAAAGATTTCCGGAGGTTATTGGAGCAGTACTTC. Translation: CASSKDFRRLLEQYF.

The chain couples TRBV6-5 to TRBJ2-5; a possible D gene is TRBD1 (5 bases). From germline, CDR1 is MNHEY and CDR2 SVGAGI. The V end was cut by 5 bases, the J end by 2 bases, with 15 bases between. The CDR3 loop spans 15 amino acids. This CDR3 is CASSRHEAGQETQYF. CDR3 coding DNA: TGTGCCAGCAGTCGCCATGAGGCAGGGCAAGAGACCCAGTACTTC.

V gene TRBV19 combines with J gene TRBJ2-2; 7 nucleotides line up with TRBD1. The CDR3 totals 13 residues. CDR1 is LNHDA and CDR2 is SQIVND in the germline V gene (reference sequence). The V segment lost 9 bases and the J segment 4 bases; nucleotides outside the gene matches: 5. CDR3 residues: CASMDRITGELFF. The CDR3 region has the DNA TGTGCCAGCATGGACAGGATCACCGGGGAGCTGTTTTTT.

The V gene is TRBV6-6, the J gene TRBJ1-3, with D tentatively TRBD1 (5 bases). The germline V gene encodes CDR1 MNHNY and CDR2 SVGAGI (reference sequence). The CDR3 sequence is 16 residues long. The ends were cut back, 4 bases at V and 3 bases at J, with 16 bases in the middle. The CDR3 DNA follows: TGTGCCAGCAGTTCCCCCAGGGCAACTGGTGGAAACACCATATATTTT. This gives the protein CASSSPRATGGNTIYF.

The chain links TRBV5-6 to TRBJ2-7; D gene unclear. V dropped 0 bases and J dropped 0 bases, with 7 bases sitting between them. This CDR3 contains 14 residues. CDR1 is SGHDT, CDR2 YYEEEE, per germline. CDR3 in amino acids: CASSLGQDSYEQYF. The DNA for the CDR3 is TGTGCCAGCAGCTTGGGACAAGACTCCTACGAGCAGTACTTC.

The V and J genes are TRBV19 and TRBJ1-1; no definite D call. V was pared by 3 bases and J by 4 bases, with 9 bases between. The germline gives CDR1 LNHDA, CDR2 SQIVND (reference sequence). CDR3 length equals 13 residues. CDR3 coding DNA: TGTGCCAGTAGTATGGGCCTTACCACTGAAGCTTTCTTT. The encoded protein is CASSMGLTTEAFF.